These 21 T cell receptor beta chains came from one sample sequenced in a study. TCRdb passed the 5' RACE reads through MiXCR, listing each CDR3 protein once. This table has around 30,000 distinct CDR3 sequences, around a quarter appearing once. The sequenced sample consisted of memory CD4+ T cells sorted from blood. The sample's subset: memory CD4+ T cells, CD4+CD45RO+CD25-. The source of these receptors is a female donor with breast cancer.

The J gene is TRBJ1-5, the V gene TRBV20-1; no reliable D call. Per germline, CDR1 DFQATT and CDR2 SNEGSKA (reference sequence). The CDR3 has 14 residues. V lost 5 bases and J lost 2, with 13 bases in between. CDR3 DNA: TGCAGTGCTCATGATGGGCCGGGCAATCAGCCCCAGCATTTT. It encodes CSAHDGPGNQPQHF.

Comment on this clonotype: The junction departs from the called germline gene at one end, perhaps through a read error. The gene calls are TRBV5-4 and TRBJ1-1, with 10 positions matching TRBD1. Germline lookup yields CDR1 SGHNT and CDR2 YYREEE (reference sequence). This CDR3 is built from 15 residues. In nucleotides, the CDR3 is TGTGCCAGCAGCTTGTTGTCCGTTCAGACAGGGGGCGGGATCTTT. Translated, it gives CASSLLSVQTGGGIF.

This clonotype was recorded a few times. The chain combines TRBV7-9 with TRBJ1-1; D ambiguous. In germline, CDR1 is SEHNR, CDR2 FQNEAQ (reference sequence). With 5 bases removed from V and 0 bases from J, the gap between germline ends came to 13 bases. There are 15 residues in the CDR3. The CDR3: CASSQPSAMNTEAFF. The CDR3, as DNA: TGTGCCAGCAGCCAACCATCAGCCATGAACACTGAAGCTTTCTTT. Full variable domain (outside the CDR3, taken from reference TRBV7-9 and TRBJ1-1): DTGVSQNPRHKITKRGQNVTFRCDPISEHNRLYWYRQTLGQGPEFLTYFQNEAQLEKSRLLSDRFSAERPKGSFSTLEIQRTEQGDSAMYLCASSQPSAMNTEAFFGQGTRLTVV.

The J gene is TRBJ2-3, the V gene TRBV3-1; TRBD2 matches 9 bases. Trimming at V came to 1 base and at J to 0 bases, leaving 5 bases not matched to a gene. Per germline, CDR1 LGHDT and CDR2 YNNKEL (reference sequence). The CDR3 runs 17 residues. CDR3 nucleotides: TGTGCCAGCAGCCAAGTGAGCGGGAGGCGTAGCACAGATACGCAGTATTTT. It yields the protein CASSQVSGRRSTDTQYF.

This clonotype was picked up a small number of times. CDR3 nucleotide sequence: TGCGCCAGCAGCCAAGGGGCCCCCTGGGACCATGGCTACACCTTC. Its translation is CASSQGAPWDHGYTF. The chain couples TRBV4-1 to TRBJ1-2, with D tentatively TRBD1 (5 bases). Trimming shortened V by 1 base and J by 6 bases, and 15 bases separated the two germline ends. CDR3 size: 15 residues. Germline CDR1 MGHRA, CDR2 YSYEKL.

This clonotype has a single count. The chain links TRBV7-8 to TRBJ2-3; D is undetermined. V was trimmed by 5 bases and J by 11 bases, leaving 20 bases between them. Germline CDR1 and CDR2: SGHVS and FQNEAQ. The length of the CDR3 is 14 residues. Here the CDR3 DNA reads TGTGCCAGCAGCCTGCGGCCCATTTACAATGAGCAGTATTTT. This gives the protein CASSLRPIYNEQYF.

This clonotype was picked up many times. V and J are TRBV7-8 and TRBJ2-6, with D unresolved. Germline lookup yields CDR1 SGHVS and CDR2 FQNEAQ. V lost 2 bases, J lost 6 bases, and 8 bases lay in between. The CDR3 covers 14 residues. The CDR3 coding sequence is TGTGCCAGCAGCTTAACAGCAGTGGCCAACGTCCTGACTTTC. Translation: CASSLTAVANVLTF.

This clonotype appeared a few times. The V and J genes are TRBV27 and TRBJ1-6, with a tentative D call TRBD1 (5 bases). Germline CDR1 is MNHEY and CDR2 is SMNVEV (reference sequence). Trimming shortened V by 5 bases and J by 6 bases, and 11 bases separated the two germline ends. This CDR3 is 14 amino acids long. CDR3 nucleotides: TGTGCCAGCAGTAACCAGGGTGTTAATTCACCCCTCCACTTT. This sequence encodes CASSNQGVNSPLHF.

This chain connects TRBV7-9 to TRBJ1-6; 10 bases are a match to TRBD1. V gave up 4 bases and J gave up 6 bases; unmatched junction bases: 9. Germline values: CDR1 SEHNR, CDR2 FQNEAQ (reference sequence). This CDR3 comprises 17 residues. The DNA of the CDR3 is TGTGCCAGCAGCTCTCATGGACAGGGGGAAAGTAATTCACCCCTCCACTTT. Translating it yields CASSSHGQGESNSPLHF.

This clonotype was counted between two and nine times. J is TRBJ2-3 and V is TRBV7-9, with 7 bases aligning to TRBD2. V shed 4 bases and J 2 bases; nucleotides not matched to a gene: 9. CDR1 SEHNR and CDR2 FQNEAQ come from the germline V gene (reference sequence). The CDR3 extends over 16 amino acids. The CDR3 loop is CASSSEAGPATDTQYF. Here the CDR3 DNA reads TGTGCCAGCAGCTCTGAAGCGGGACCCGCCACAGATACGCAGTATTTT.

The chain combines TRBV6-5 with TRBJ2-2; no clear D gene. Germline V gene lookup returns CDR1 MNHEY and CDR2 SVGAGI. V lost 0 bases and J 4 bases, leaving 6 bases between the germline ends. This CDR3 is 14 amino acids long. The CDR3 loop is CASSYSHTTGELFF. The CDR3 DNA is TGTGCCAGCAGTTACTCTCACACCACCGGGGAGCTGTTTTTT.

This chain links TRBV28 with TRBJ1-2; no firm D call. CDR1 and CDR2 (germline): MDHEN, SYDVKM. The CDR3 spans 16 residues. V dropped 5 bases and J dropped 3 bases, with 19 bases sitting between them. This chain's CDR3 is CASSPLRYNHDYGYTF. In DNA, the CDR3 is TGTGCCAGCAGTCCACTCCGGTACAACCACGACTATGGCTACACCTTC.

This clonotype showed up many times. V and J are TRBV6-5 and TRBJ2-2, with a possible D match to TRBD1 (5 bases). This CDR3 has 14 residues. Trimming removed 6 bases from V and 1 base from J, with 9 bases in between. The V gene's germline CDR1 is MNHEY and CDR2 SVGAGI. The CDR3 here is CASSPGQNTGELFF. CDR3 sequence (DNA): TGTGCCAGCAGCCCAGGACAGAACACCGGGGAGCTGTTTTTT.

V gene TRBV4-1 combines with J gene TRBJ2-1; 9 bases align to TRBD2. There are 17 residues in the CDR3. The junction had 13 bases not matched to a gene; V was cut back by 4 bases and J by 6 bases. CDR1 and CDR2 from the germline V gene are MGHRA and YSYEKL. This CDR3 is CASSLHISGGRVNEQFF. Written as DNA, the CDR3 is TGCGCCAGCAGCCTCCACATTAGCGGGGGCAGGGTCAATGAGCAGTTCTTC.

This clonotype has just a few counts. The chain has TRBV28 and TRBJ2-5; 7 nucleotides match TRBD1. The CDR3 spans 15 residues. Trimming removed 2 bases from V and 2 bases from J; junction bases left unmatched: 5. Looked up from germline, CDR1 is MDHEN and CDR2 is SYDVKM. CDR3 in DNA: TGTGCCAGCAGTTTAGAGGGGGCGCGGCAAGAGACCCAGTACTTC. The encoded protein is CASSLEGARQETQYF.

This clonotype was picked up a small number of times. The chain has TRBV10-2 and TRBJ1-1; the match to TRBD1 covers 9 bases. CDR1 is WSHSY, CDR2 SAAADI, per germline. J lost 4 bases, V lost 6 bases, and 6 bases had no gene match. The CDR3 consists of 14 residues. CDR3 sequence: CASSGDRGFTEAFF. The CDR3, as DNA: TGCGCCAGCAGCGGCGACAGGGGGTTCACTGAAGCTTTCTTT.

The gene calls are TRBV20-1 and TRBJ1-2, with 10 positions matching TRBD1. CDR1 and CDR2 (germline): DFQATT, SNEGSKA (reference sequence). This CDR3 is built from 12 residues. CDR3 loop: CRGDRGLGGYTF. The CDR3 DNA reads TGCAGGGGGGACAGGGGCCTTGGTGGCTACACCTTC.

The rearrangement links TRBV27 to TRBJ2-2, with D maybe TRBD1 (5 bases). CDR1 is MNHEY and CDR2 is SMNVEV in the germline V gene (reference sequence). Trimming took 0 bases from V and 4 from J, leaving 6 bases between them. The CDR3 is 14 residues long. This chain's CDR3 is CASSLSQGTGELFF. CDR3 nucleotide sequence: TGTGCCAGCAGTTTATCGCAGGGCACCGGGGAGCTGTTTTTT.

The table lists this clonotype with many counts. V is TRBV20-1 and J is TRBJ1-5; no clear D gene. The CDR3 length is 13 residues. Trimming shortened V by 2 bases and J by 3 bases, and 8 bases separated the two germline ends. Germline V gene lookup returns CDR1 DFQATT and CDR2 SNEGSKA (reference sequence). CDR3: CSARQPDNQPQHF. CDR3 nucleotide sequence: TGCAGTGCTAGACAGCCAGACAATCAGCCCCAGCATTTT.

This clonotype occurred many times. The chain links TRBV27 to TRBJ2-5, with 12 bases that match TRBD2. With V trimmed by 2 bases and J by 0 bases, 4 bases remained unmatched. This CDR3 comprises 17 residues. The germline gives CDR1 MNHEY, CDR2 SMNVEV (reference sequence). CDR3 coding DNA: TGTGCCAGCAGTTTACTCACTAGCGGGGGGCACCAAGAGACCCAGTACTTC. Amino acid sequence: CASSLLTSGGHQETQYF.

The chain has TRBV29-1 and TRBJ2-1; tentative D call: TRBD1 (5 bases). This CDR3 has 10 residues. Between the trimmed V and J ends, which lost 7 bases and 6 bases, there was a span of 7 bases. CDR1 is SQVTM and CDR2 is ANQGSEA in the germline V gene. The CDR3 nucleotides are TGCAGCGCTGACAGCAATGAGCAGTTCTTC. It yields the protein CSADSNEQFF.